The clone carrying this TCR beta chain was counted between two and nine times. The CDR3 runs to 16 residues. Germline values: CDR1 WSHSY, CDR2 SAAADI. Trimming at V came to 4 bases and at J to 3 bases, leaving 7 bases not matched to a gene. TCR beta CDR3 regions were amplified from RNA. A set of HTBI primers served as the primers for a first-round RT-PCR of the TCR CDR3. One entry per CDR3 protein, called by TCRdb with MiXCR from the multiplex PCR reads. Among roughly 570,000 distinct CDR3 sequences listed, about half were seen once. This entry belongs to a study of T cells in Graves' hyperthyroidism and ophthalmopathy.

The receptor comes from a woman between 18 and 29 years old with Graves' hyperthyroidism. Sample: peripheral blood or thyroid tissue (not recorded which). The rearrangement joins TRBV10-2 to TRBJ2-3; 10 nucleotides align to TRBD2. This CDR3 is CASSGPSGSRTDTQYF. CDR3 bases: TGCGCCAGCAGTGGTCCTAGCGGGAGTCGGACAGATACGCAGTATTTT.